Reported below is one T cell receptor beta chain. Every isolated RNA sample was fully reverse transcribed, so sequencing captured expressed TCRB transcripts. Using immunoSEQ multiplex PCR, the repertoire was profiled, and TCRdb retains in-frame clones only, with some absent. The sample includes some 140,000 clones, 7% to 10% of them seen just once. The data were obtained in a study of beta chain features in type 1 diabetes. Germline V CDR1 and CDR2: SGHTA, FQGNSA. Trimming pared 3 bases from V and 6 bases from J, leaving 13 bases between. CDR3 length equals 14 residues. The specimen sequenced was central memory CD4+ T cells from blood. The V call is TRBV7-2, the J call TRBJ2-3; D ambiguous. The TCR sequence derives from a young man in good health. The CDR3 nucleotides read TGTGCCAGCAGCTTGCGGTACGATGGGGATACGCAGTATTTT. This codes for CASSLRYDGDTQYF. The whole variable domain, remainder taken from reference TRBV7-2 and TRBJ2-3, is GAGVSQSPSNKVTEKGKDVELRCDPISGHTALYWYRQSLGQGLEFLIYFQGNSAPDKSGLPSDRFSAERTGGSVSTLTIQRTQQEDSAVYLCASSLRYDGDTQYFGPGTRLTVL.